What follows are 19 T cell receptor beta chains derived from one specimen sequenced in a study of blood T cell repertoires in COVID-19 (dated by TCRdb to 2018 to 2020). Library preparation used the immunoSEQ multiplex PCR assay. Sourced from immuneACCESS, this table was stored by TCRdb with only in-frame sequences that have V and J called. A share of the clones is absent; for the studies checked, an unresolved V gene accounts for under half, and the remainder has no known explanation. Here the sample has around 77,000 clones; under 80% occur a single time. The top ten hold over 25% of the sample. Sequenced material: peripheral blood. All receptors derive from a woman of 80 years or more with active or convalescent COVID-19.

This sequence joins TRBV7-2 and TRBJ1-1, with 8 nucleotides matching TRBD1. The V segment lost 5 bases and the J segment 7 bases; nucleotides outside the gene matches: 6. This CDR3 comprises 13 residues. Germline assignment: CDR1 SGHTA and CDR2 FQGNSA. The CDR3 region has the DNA TGTGCCAGCAGCCCCGACAGGGGAAATGAAGCTTTCTTT. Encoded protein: CASSPDRGNEAFF.

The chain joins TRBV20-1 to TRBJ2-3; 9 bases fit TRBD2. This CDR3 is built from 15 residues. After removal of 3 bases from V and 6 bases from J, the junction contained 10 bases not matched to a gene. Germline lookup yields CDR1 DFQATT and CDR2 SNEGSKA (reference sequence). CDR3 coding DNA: TGCAGTGCTAGTGTATCTAGCGGGGTGCTGGATACGCAGTATTTT. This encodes CSASVSSGVLDTQYF.

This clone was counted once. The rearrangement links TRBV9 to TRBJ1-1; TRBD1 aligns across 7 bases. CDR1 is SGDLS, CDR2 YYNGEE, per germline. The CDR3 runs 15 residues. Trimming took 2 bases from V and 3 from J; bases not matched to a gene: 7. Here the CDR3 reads CASSVQDREYTEAFF. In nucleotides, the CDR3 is TGTGCCAGCAGCGTCCAAGACAGGGAGTACACTGAAGCTTTCTTT.

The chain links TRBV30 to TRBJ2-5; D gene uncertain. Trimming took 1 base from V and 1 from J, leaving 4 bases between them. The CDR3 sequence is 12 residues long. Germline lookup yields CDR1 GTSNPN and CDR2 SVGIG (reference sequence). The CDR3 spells CAWSGSQETQYF. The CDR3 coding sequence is TGTGCCTGGAGTGGCAGCCAAGAGACCCAGTACTTC.

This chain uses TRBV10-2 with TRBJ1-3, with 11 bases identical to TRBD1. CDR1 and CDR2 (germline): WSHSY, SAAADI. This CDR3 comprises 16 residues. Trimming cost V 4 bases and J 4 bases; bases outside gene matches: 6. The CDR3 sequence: CASSGGQGAWGNTIYF. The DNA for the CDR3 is TGCGCCAGCAGTGGTGGACAGGGGGCGTGGGGAAACACCATATATTTT.

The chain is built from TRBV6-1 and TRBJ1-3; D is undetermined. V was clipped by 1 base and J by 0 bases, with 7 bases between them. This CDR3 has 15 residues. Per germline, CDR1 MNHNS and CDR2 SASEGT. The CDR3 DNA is TGTGCCAGCAGTGAAGTATTCAGCTCTGGAAACACCATATATTTT. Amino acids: CASSEVFSSGNTIYF.

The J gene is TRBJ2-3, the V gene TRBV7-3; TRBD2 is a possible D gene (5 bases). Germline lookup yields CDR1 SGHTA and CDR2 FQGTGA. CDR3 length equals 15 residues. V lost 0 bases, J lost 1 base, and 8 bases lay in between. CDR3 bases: TGTGCCAGCAGCTTAACCCCCGGGGGCACAGATACGCAGTATTTT. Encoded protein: CASSLTPGGTDTQYF.

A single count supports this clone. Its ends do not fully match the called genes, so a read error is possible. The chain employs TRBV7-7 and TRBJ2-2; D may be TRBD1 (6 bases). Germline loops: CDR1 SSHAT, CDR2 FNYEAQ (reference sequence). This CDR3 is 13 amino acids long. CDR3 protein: CASSLGQNGELFF. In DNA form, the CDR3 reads TGTGCTAGCAGCTTAGGACAGAACGGGGAGCTGTTTTTT.

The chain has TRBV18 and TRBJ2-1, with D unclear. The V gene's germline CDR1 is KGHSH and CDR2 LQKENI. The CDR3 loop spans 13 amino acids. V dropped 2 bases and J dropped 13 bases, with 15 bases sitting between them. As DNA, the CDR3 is TGTGCCAGCTCACCAAAACCCCGCTACTATCAGTTCTTC. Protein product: CASSPKPRYYQFF.

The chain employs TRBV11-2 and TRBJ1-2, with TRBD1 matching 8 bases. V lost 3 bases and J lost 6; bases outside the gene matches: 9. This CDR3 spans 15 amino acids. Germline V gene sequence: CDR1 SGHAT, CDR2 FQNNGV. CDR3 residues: CASSLGTGALDGYTF. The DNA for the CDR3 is TGTGCCAGCAGCTTGGGGACAGGAGCTTTAGATGGCTACACCTTC.

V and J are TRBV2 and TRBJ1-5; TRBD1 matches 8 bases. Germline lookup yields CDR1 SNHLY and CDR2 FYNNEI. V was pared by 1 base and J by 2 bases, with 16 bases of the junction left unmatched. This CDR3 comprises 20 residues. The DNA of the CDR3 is TGTGCCAGCAGTGAAGATCTTGACAGGGGCGGCTATGGTGGCAATCAGCCCCAGCATTTT. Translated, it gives CASSEDLDRGGYGGNQPQHF.

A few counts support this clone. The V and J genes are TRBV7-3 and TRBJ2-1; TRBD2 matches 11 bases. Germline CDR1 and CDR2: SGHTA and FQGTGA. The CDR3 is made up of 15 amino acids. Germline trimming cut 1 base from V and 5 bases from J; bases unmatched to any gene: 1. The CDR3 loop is CASSLRLAGHNEQFF. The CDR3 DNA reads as TGTGCCAGCAGCTTAAGACTAGCGGGGCACAATGAGCAGTTCTTC.

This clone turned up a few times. As DNA, the CDR3 is TGTGCCAGCAGCCGACAACAGGGCGAAAAACTGTTTTTT. The encoded protein is CASSRQQGEKLFF. The chain carries TRBV14 and TRBJ1-4, with TRBD1 as a possible D gene (6 bases). Germline V gene lookup returns CDR1 SGHDN and CDR2 FVKESK. This CDR3 has 13 amino acids. V was clipped by 4 bases and J by 8 bases, with 11 bases between them.

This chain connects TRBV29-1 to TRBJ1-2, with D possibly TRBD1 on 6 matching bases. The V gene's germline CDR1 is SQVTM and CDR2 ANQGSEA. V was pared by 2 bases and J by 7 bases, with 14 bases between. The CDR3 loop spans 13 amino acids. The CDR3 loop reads CSVESSGAGGYTF. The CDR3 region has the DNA TGCAGCGTTGAATCATCAGGGGCGGGTGGCTACACCTTC.

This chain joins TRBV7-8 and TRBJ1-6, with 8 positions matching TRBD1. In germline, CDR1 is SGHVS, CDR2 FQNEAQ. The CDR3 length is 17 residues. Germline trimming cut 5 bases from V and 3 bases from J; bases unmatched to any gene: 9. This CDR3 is CASSPPQTGGYNSPLHF. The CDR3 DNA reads TGTGCCAGCAGCCCCCCCCAAACAGGGGGCTATAATTCACCCCTCCACTTT.

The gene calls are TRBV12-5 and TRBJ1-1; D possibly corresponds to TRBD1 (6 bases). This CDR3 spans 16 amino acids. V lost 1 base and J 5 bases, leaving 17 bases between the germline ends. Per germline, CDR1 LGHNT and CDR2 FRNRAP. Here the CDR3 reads CASGLGAGARRTEAFF. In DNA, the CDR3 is TGTGCTAGTGGTTTGGGGGCAGGGGCGCGGAGGACTGAAGCTTTCTTT.

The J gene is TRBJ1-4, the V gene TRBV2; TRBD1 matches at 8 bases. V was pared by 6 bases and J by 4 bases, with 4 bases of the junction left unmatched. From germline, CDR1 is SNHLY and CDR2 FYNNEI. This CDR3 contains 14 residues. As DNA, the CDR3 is TGTGCCAGCAGAGCGGACAGGGATAATGAAAAACTGTTTTTT. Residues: CASRADRDNEKLFF.

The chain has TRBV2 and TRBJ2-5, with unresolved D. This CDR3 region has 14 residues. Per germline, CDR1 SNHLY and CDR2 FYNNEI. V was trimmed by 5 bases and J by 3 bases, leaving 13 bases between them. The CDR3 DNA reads TGTGCCAGCAGTCAAGGCCTAGTGAAAGAGACCCAGTACTTC. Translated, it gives CASSQGLVKETQYF.

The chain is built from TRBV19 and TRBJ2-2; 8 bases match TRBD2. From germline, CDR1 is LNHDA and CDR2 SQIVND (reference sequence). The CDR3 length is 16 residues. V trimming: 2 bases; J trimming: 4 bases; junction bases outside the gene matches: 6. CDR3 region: CASSIRAGAGTGELFF. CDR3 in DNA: TGTGCCAGTAGTATAAGAGCGGGGGCCGGCACCGGGGAGCTGTTTTTT.